Listed below are T cell receptor beta chains from one sample, sequenced in a study of CD8 T cells in ankylosing spondylitis. One entry per CDR3 protein, called by TCRdb with MiXCR from the 5' RACE reads. The repertoire holds around 770,000 distinct CDR3 sequences, 12% seen once, with around 0.51% in the top ten. Sequences were obtained from blood, either unsorted or a sorted T cell fraction (not recorded which). These receptor sequences come from a male donor with ankylosing spondylitis. The CDR3 runs from the conserved cysteine through the conserved F or W. Each record gives: V gene, J gene, D gene, clone size, CDR3 protein, CDR3 DNA. D genes are given only for firm matches. Expanded clones get a size class; other rows say once, few or many, or leave the size out.

>TRBV4-3|TRBJ2-3|.|few
CASSPHFGSTDTQYF
TGCGCCAGCAGCCCACATTTTGGAAGCACAGATACGCAGTATTTT
>TRBV7-2|TRBJ2-2|.|few
CASSSRGGANTGELFF
TGTGCCAGCAGCTCCAGGGGCGGGGCGAACACCGGGGAGCTGTTTTTT
>TRBV20-1|TRBJ1-4|.|few
CSARLGRAFNEKLFF
TGCAGTGCTAGGCTAGGACGGGCCTTTAATGAAAAACTGTTTTTT
>TRBV5-1|TRBJ2-1|.|few
CASSLGTLYEGHEQFF
TGCGCCAGCAGCTTGGGTACCCTTTATGAGGGACATGAGCAGTTCTTC
>TRBV5-5|TRBJ1-5|.|many
CASSPQGVHQPQHF
TGTGCCAGCAGCCCACAGGGAGTACATCAGCCCCAGCATTTT
>TRBV20-1|TRBJ2-7|.|many
CSRGSDYEQYF
TGCAGTAGGGGGTCCGACTACGAGCAGTACTTC
>TRBV12-3/TRBV12-4|TRBJ1-2|.|few
CASSLDRARGYTF
TGTGCCAGCAGTTTAGACAGGGCCCGCGGCTACACCTTC
>TRBV5-1|TRBJ2-7|TRBD1|few
CASSLGQGDAYEQYF
TGCGCCAGCAGCTTGGGACAGGGGGACGCCTACGAGCAGTACTTC
>TRBV6-5|TRBJ2-5|.|.
CASSYGVVPETQYF
TGTGCCAGCAGTTACGGGGTGGTCCCAGAGACCCAGTACTTC
>TRBV20-1|TRBJ2-1|.|many
CSARDPRGSNEQFF
TGCAGTGCTAGAGATCCTCGCGGATCAAATGAGCAGTTCTTC
>TRBV28|TRBJ1-6|.|.
CASMVGPPLHF
TGTGCCAGCATGGTGGGTCCGCCCCTCCACTTT
>TRBV28|TRBJ2-2|.|.
CASSFTGLNTGELFF
TGTGCCAGCAGTTTTACGGGTCTGAACACCGGGGAGCTGTTTTTT
>TRBV7-2|TRBJ1-6|.|.
CASSLWGYSPLHF
TGTGCCAGCAGCCTCTGGGGGTATTCACCCCTCCACTTT
>TRBV3-1|TRBJ2-5|.|.
CASSRKAGAAETQYF
TGTGCCAGCAGCCGAAAGGCGGGGGCCGCAGAGACCCAGTACTTC
>TRBV7-2|TRBJ2-3|.|few
CASSSYMVDTQYF
TGTGCCAGCAGCTCCTACATGGTAGATACGCAGTATTTT
>TRBV7-2|TRBJ2-3|.|.
CASSLLGYSDTQYF
TGTGCCAGCAGCTTACTCGGGTATTCAGATACGCAGTATTTT
>TRBV3-1|TRBJ2-5|.|.
CASSLHDRRETQYF
TGTGCCAGCAGCCTCCACGACAGGCGGGAGACCCAGTACTTC